The 21 T cell receptor beta chains listed next were all sequenced from one sample in a study of beta chain features in type 1 diabetes. Every bit of the isolated RNA underwent reverse transcription, so sequencing read expressed TCRB transcripts. TCRdb's table, derived via immunoSEQ multiplex PCR, lists solely in-frame clones and lacks some. The table has 150,000 to 200,000 clones, 13% seen once. The sequencing input was central memory CD4+ T cells from blood. These receptors were taken from a young woman in good health.

The chain combines TRBV5-1 with TRBJ2-1, with TRBD1 matching over 9 bases. The CDR3 has 15 residues. The V segment lost 7 bases and the J segment 0 bases; nucleotides outside the gene matches: 5. The germline CDR1 and CDR2 sequences are SGHRS and YFSETQ. The CDR3 DNA reads TGCGCCAGCGGGACAGGGCAAAGCTCCTACAATGAGCAGTTCTTC. Protein: CASGTGQSSYNEQFF.

This clone occurred a few times. The chain combines TRBV7-9 with TRBJ2-7; 8 bases line up with TRBD2. The CDR3 totals 15 residues. V dropped 6 bases and J dropped 2; count of bases not matched to a gene: 9. The germline CDR1 and CDR2 sequences are SEHNR and FQNEAQ (reference sequence). The DNA for the CDR3 is TGTGCCAGCAGTCAATTAGCGGGGCTCACCTACGAGCAGTACTTC. It encodes CASSQLAGLTYEQYF.

This clone occurred many times. The chain employs TRBV7-2 and TRBJ1-3, with 10 bases fitting TRBD1. In germline, CDR1 is SGHTA, CDR2 FQGNSA. The CDR3 sequence is 14 residues long. After removal of 1 base from V and 8 bases from J, the junction contained 2 bases not matched to a gene. In DNA form, the CDR3 reads TGTGCCAGCAGCTTAGGGACAGGGGGGGACACCATATATTTT. Its translation is CASSLGTGGDTIYF.

This clone was seen at least ten times. The V and J genes are TRBV11-2 and TRBJ2-1; TRBD2 matches 8 bases. CDR1 is SGHAT and CDR2 is FQNNGV in the germline V gene. This CDR3 is built from 18 residues. The J segment lost 0 bases and the V segment lost 7 bases, leaving 14 bases of the junction unmatched. The CDR3 reads CASTPGGVSASSYNEQFF. The CDR3 DNA sequence: TGTGCCAGCACCCCCGGGGGGGTTAGCGCAAGCTCCTACAATGAGCAGTTCTTC.

Here the CDR3 DNA reads TGTGCCAGCAGCGCGTTGCGGGGGCAGAACACCGGGGAGCTGTTTTTT. This codes for CASSALRGQNTGELFF. This chain joins TRBV9 and TRBJ2-2, with D maybe TRBD2 (7 bases). Trimming took off 3 bases at V and 1 base at J, with 13 bases between the two ends. This CDR3 region has 16 residues. The germline gives CDR1 SGDLS, CDR2 YYNGEE. Filled out from reference TRBV9 and TRBJ2-2, the complete variable domain reads DSGVTQTPKHLITATGQRVTLRCSPRSGDLSVYWYQQSLDQGLQFLIQYYNGEERAKGNILERFSAQQFPDLHSELNLSSLELGDSALYFCASSALRGQNTGELFFGEGSRLTVL.

J is TRBJ2-3 and V is TRBV6-1; D possibly corresponds to TRBD1 (5 bases). The CDR3 is 14 residues long. V gave up 3 bases and J gave up 4 bases, with 11 bases separating them. Germline CDR1 MNHNS, CDR2 SASEGT. The CDR3 region has the DNA TGTGCCAGCAGTGAGGCGCAGGGCGCAGATACGCAGTATTTT. Protein sequence: CASSEAQGADTQYF.

The J gene is TRBJ2-7, the V gene TRBV7-2; D gene ambiguous. The ends were cut back, 2 bases at V and 6 bases at J, with 14 bases in the middle. Germline loops: CDR1 SGHTA, CDR2 FQGNSA. This CDR3 region has 14 residues. The CDR3 sequence is CASSLWPAGTEQYF. The DNA for the CDR3 is TGTGCCAGCAGCTTATGGCCCGCTGGCACCGAGCAGTACTTC.

This clone was detected only a few times. This rearrangement joins TRBV23-1 to TRBJ1-5; 7 nucleotides agree with TRBD1. TRBV23-1 is recorded as an ORF, its role being uncertain. The CDR3 is 14 residues long. V was clipped by 2 bases and J by 2 bases; unmatched bases: 0. CDR3 amino acids: CASSQQGGNQPQHF. The DNA of the CDR3 is TGCGCCAGCAGTCAACAGGGGGGCAATCAGCCCCAGCATTTT.

This clone was counted only a few times. CDR3 in amino acids: CASSFGQGGEKLFF. The CDR3 DNA follows: TGTGCCAGCAGCTTCGGACAGGGAGGGGAAAAACTGTTTTTT. The chain combines TRBV5-4 with TRBJ1-4; TRBD1 agrees at 8 bases. This CDR3 is built from 14 residues. V lost 2 bases and J lost 8; bases outside the gene matches: 5. Germline CDR1 SGHNT, CDR2 YYREEE (reference sequence).

This clone has only a few counts. V is TRBV4-3 and J is TRBJ2-7; the D gene is possibly TRBD2 (5 bases). The V end lost 0 bases, the J end lost 7 bases, and 13 bases lay between the germline ends. Germline-derived CDR1 and CDR2 are LGHNA and YSLEER. The CDR3 is 14 amino acids. As DNA, the CDR3 is TGCGCCAGCAGCCAAGATCTTGGAACTAGGGAGCAGTACTTC. Translation gives CASSQDLGTREQYF.

This clone was seen a handful of times. The gene calls are TRBV30 and TRBJ2-5, with D hard to call. V was clipped by 5 bases and J by 2 bases, with 15 bases between them. CDR3 length equals 14 residues. Germline loops: CDR1 GTSNPN, CDR2 SVGIG (reference sequence). The CDR3 loop reads CAWQRHGNQETQYF. The CDR3 DNA reads as TGTGCCTGGCAAAGACACGGAAATCAAGAGACCCAGTACTTC.

V usage is TRBV6-5 and J usage is TRBJ2-1; D remains unclear. Between the trimmed V and J ends, which lost 2 bases and 0 bases, there was a span of 11 bases. The CDR3 covers 16 residues. Per the germline V gene, CDR1 is MNHEY and CDR2 is SVGAGI. CDR3 loop: CASSYRVMSSYNEQFF. CDR3 DNA: TGTGCCAGCAGTTACCGTGTCATGAGCTCCTACAATGAGCAGTTCTTC.

This clone was picked up a small number of times. The genes are TRBV18 and TRBJ1-2, with D possibly TRBD1 on 6 matching bases. The length of the CDR3 is 15 residues. Trimming removed 0 bases from V and 3 bases from J, with 11 bases in between. Per the germline V gene, CDR1 is KGHSH and CDR2 is LQKENI. The CDR3: CASSPPTGKDYGYTF. The CDR3 DNA sequence: TGTGCCAGCTCACCACCCACAGGGAAGGACTATGGCTACACCTTC.

The chain is built from TRBV11-2 and TRBJ2-7; TRBD2 matches 14 bases. The germline CDR1 and CDR2 sequences are SGHAT and FQNNGV. The CDR3 runs 15 residues. V lost 6 bases to trimming and J lost 7 bases; unmatched junction nucleotides: 8. Here the CDR3 DNA reads TGTGCCAGCAGTCCTCCGGGACTAGCGGGAGCGGAGCAGTACTTC. Amino acids: CASSPPGLAGAEQYF.

The chain carries TRBV7-2 and TRBJ2-1, with D unresolved. Germline V gives CDR1 SGHTA, CDR2 FQGNSA. This CDR3 has 15 residues. V was cut by 5 bases and J by 4 bases, with 15 bases left in between. The CDR3 DNA sequence: TGTGCCAGCAGCCGCGACTTTGCCCGATACAATGAGCAGTTCTTC. Translated: CASSRDFARYNEQFF. The whole variable domain, remainder taken from reference TRBV7-2 and TRBJ2-1, is GAGVSQSPSNKVTEKGKDVELRCDPISGHTALYWYRQSLGQGLEFLIYFQGNSAPDKSGLPSDRFSAERTGGSVSTLTIQRTQQEDSAVYLCASSRDFARYNEQFFGPGTRLTVL.

This clone has a handful of counts. The V gene is TRBV6-1, the J gene TRBJ2-7, with a possible D match to TRBD1 (5 bases). CDR1 and CDR2 (germline): MNHNS, SASEGT. The CDR3 totals 11 residues. The V end lost 6 bases, the J end lost 4 bases, and 7 bases lay between the germline ends. The CDR3 region has the DNA TGTGCCAGCAGAGGGGCATACGAGCAGTACTTC. It specifies CASRGAYEQYF.

This clone was counted between two and nine times. This chain links TRBV10-3 with TRBJ1-4; 7 nucleotides align to TRBD1. CDR3 size: 16 residues. The germline CDR1 and CDR2 sequences are ENHRY and SYGVKD. Trimming cost V 2 bases and J 7 bases; bases outside gene matches: 10. The CDR3 spells CAISETRTGVLEKLFF. CDR3 DNA: TGTGCCATCAGTGAGACCCGGACAGGTGTCCTTGAAAAACTGTTTTTT.

This sequence joins TRBV7-2 and TRBJ2-5; the match to TRBD1 covers 12 bases. This CDR3 is 15 amino acids long. The junction had 6 bases not matched to a gene; V was cut back by 5 bases and J by 5 bases. The germline gives CDR1 SGHTA, CDR2 FQGNSA. The CDR3: CASSARDRGLETQYF. DNA for the CDR3: TGTGCCAGCAGCGCCCGGGACAGGGGGCTGGAGACCCAGTACTTC.

The table lists this clone with a few counts. This chain uses TRBV4-2 with TRBJ2-7; perhaps TRBD2 as D (5 bases). The CDR3 is 16 residues long. Between the trimmed V and J ends, which lost 1 base and 0 bases, there was a span of 13 bases. Germline assignment: CDR1 LGHNA and CDR2 YNFKEQ. This chain's CDR3 is CASSQAVRASSYEQYF. The CDR3 DNA reads TGTGCCAGCAGCCAAGCGGTGAGGGCCAGCTCCTACGAGCAGTACTTC.

This rearrangement joins TRBV28 to TRBJ2-7; D remains ambiguous. Trimming took 4 bases from V and 2 from J, leaving 12 bases between them. Germline values: CDR1 MDHEN, CDR2 SYDVKM. This CDR3 comprises 14 residues. CDR3 in amino acids: CASSSRIPAYEQYF. The CDR3 DNA follows: TGTGCCAGCAGTTCCAGGATTCCGGCCTACGAGCAGTACTTC.

The rearrangement joins TRBV5-1 to TRBJ2-7, with TRBD1 identical over 7 bases. Germline assignment: CDR1 SGHRS and CDR2 YFSETQ. The ends lost 0 bases at V and 5 bases at J; junction bases unmatched: 8. CDR3 length: 15 residues. CDR3 coding DNA: TGCGCCAGCAGCTTGGAAGGGGGCCATGGGAACGAGCAGTACTTC. Translation: CASSLEGGHGNEQYF.